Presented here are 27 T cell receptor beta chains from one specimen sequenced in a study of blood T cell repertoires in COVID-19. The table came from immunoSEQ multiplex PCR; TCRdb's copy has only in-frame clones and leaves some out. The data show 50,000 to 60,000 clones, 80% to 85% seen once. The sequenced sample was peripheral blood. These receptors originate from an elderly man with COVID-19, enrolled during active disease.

CDR3 region: CASSTGGLGDTQYF. The CDR3 coding sequence is TGTGCCAGTAGTACCGGGGGTTTGGGGGATACGCAGTATTTT. The V and J genes are TRBV19 and TRBJ2-3; possible D gene TRBD2, 6 bases. Trimming shortened V by 4 bases and J by 6 bases, and 14 bases separated the two germline ends. The CDR3 runs 14 residues. Looked up from germline, CDR1 is LNHDA and CDR2 is SQIVND (reference sequence).

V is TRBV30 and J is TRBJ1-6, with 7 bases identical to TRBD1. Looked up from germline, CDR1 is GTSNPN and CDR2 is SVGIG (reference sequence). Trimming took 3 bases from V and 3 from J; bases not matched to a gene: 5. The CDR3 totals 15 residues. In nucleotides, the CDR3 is TGTGCCTGGAGGAGGGACAGTCTCTATAATTCACCCCTCCACTTT. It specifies CAWRRDSLYNSPLHF. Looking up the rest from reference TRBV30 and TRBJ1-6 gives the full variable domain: SQTIHQWPATLVQPVGSPLSLECTVEGTSNPNLYWYRQAAGRGLQLLFYSVGIGQISSEVPQNLSASRPQDRQFILSSKKLLLSDSGFYLCAWRRDSLYNSPLHFGNGTRLTVT.

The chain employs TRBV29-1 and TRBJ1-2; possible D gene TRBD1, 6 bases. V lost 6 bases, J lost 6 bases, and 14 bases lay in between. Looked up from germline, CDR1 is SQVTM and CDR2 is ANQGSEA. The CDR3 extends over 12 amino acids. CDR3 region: CSVGGQGDGYTF. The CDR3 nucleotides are TGCAGCGTCGGGGGGCAGGGTGATGGCTACACCTTC.

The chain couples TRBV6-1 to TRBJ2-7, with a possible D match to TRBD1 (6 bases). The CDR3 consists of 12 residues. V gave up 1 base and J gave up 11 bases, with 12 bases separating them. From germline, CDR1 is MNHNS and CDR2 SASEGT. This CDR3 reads CASSEVDRGEYF. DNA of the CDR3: TGTGCCAGCAGTGAAGTGGACAGAGGGGAGTACTTC.

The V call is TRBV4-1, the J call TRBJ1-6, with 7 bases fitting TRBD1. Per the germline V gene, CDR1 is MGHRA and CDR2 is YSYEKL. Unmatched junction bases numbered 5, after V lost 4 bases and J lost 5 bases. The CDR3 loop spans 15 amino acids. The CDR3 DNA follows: TGCGCCAGCAGCCTCACCGGGACAGATAATTCACCCCTCCACTTT. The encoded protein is CASSLTGTDNSPLHF.

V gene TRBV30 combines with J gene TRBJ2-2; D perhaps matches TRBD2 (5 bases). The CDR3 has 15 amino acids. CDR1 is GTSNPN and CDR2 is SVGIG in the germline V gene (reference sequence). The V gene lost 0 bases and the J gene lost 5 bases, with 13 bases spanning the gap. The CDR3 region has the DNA TGTGCCTGGAGTGTACTATACGGGAATACCGGGGAGCTGTTTTTT. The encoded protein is CAWSVLYGNTGELFF.

The CDR3 nucleotides read TGTGCCAGCAGCTTACAGGGGACGAACACTGAAGCTTTCTTT. This translates into CASSLQGTNTEAFF. The gene calls are TRBV5-4 and TRBJ1-1, with 7 bases identical to TRBD1. Germline lookup yields CDR1 SGHNT and CDR2 YYREEE (reference sequence). V lost 2 bases, J lost 1 base, and 2 bases stayed unmatched. This CDR3 comprises 14 residues.

The CDR3 loop is CASSTSGPETQYF. The DNA for the CDR3 is TGTGCCAGTAGTACTAGCGGGCCAGAGACCCAGTACTTC. V is TRBV19 and J is TRBJ2-5; 8 nucleotides agree with TRBD2. The length of the CDR3 is 13 residues. Trimming removed 4 bases from V and 4 bases from J; junction bases left unmatched: 2. From germline, CDR1 is LNHDA and CDR2 SQIVND (reference sequence).

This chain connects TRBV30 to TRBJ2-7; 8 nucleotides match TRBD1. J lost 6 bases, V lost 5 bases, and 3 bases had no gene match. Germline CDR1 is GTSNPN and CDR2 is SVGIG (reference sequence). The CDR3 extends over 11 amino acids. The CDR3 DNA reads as TGTGCCTGGGCGGACAGGGCCGAGCAGTACTTC. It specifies CAWADRAEQYF.

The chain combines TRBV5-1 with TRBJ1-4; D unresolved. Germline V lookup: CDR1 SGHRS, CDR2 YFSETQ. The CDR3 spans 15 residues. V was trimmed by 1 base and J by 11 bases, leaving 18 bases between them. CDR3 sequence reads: CASSLIGRSAGKLFF. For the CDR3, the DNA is TGCGCCAGCAGCTTGATAGGACGCTCGGCGGGGAAACTGTTTTTT. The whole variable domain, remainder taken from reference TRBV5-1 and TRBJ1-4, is KAGVTQTPRYLIKTRGQQVTLSCSPISGHRSVSWYQQTPGQGLQFLFEYFSETQRNKGNFPGRFSGRQFSNSRSEMNVSTLELGDSALYLCASSLIGRSAGKLFFGSGTQLSVL.

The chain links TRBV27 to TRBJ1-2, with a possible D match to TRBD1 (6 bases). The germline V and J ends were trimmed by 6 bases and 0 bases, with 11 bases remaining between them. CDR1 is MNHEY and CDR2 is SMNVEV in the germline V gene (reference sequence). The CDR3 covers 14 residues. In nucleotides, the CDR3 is TGTGCCAGCAGCAAAGGGGACACTAACTATGGCTACACCTTC. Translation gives CASSKGDTNYGYTF.

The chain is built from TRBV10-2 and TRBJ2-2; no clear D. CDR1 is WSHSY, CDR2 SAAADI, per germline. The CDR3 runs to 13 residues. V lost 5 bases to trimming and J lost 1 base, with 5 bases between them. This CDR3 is CASSRMNTGELFF. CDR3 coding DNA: TGCGCCAGCAGTCGTATGAACACCGGGGAGCTGTTTTTT.

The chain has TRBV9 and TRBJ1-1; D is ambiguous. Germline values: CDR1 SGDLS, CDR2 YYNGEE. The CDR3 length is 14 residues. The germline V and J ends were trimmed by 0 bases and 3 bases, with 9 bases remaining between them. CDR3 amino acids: CASSVGGPHTEAFF. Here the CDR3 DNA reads TGTGCCAGCAGCGTAGGCGGCCCGCACACTGAAGCTTTCTTT. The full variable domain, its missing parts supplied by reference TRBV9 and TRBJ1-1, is DSGVTQTPKHLITATGQRVTLRCSPRSGDLSVYWYQQSLDQGLQFLIQYYNGEERAKGNILERFSAQQFPDLHSELNLSSLELGDSALYFCASSVGGPHTEAFFGQGTRLTVV.

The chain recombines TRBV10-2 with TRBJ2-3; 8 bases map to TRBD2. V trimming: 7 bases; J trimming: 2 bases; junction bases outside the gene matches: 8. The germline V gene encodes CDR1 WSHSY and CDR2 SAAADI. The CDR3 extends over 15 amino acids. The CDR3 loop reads CASTRGGRNTDTQYF. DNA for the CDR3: TGCGCCAGCACCAGGGGCGGGAGGAACACAGATACGCAGTATTTT.

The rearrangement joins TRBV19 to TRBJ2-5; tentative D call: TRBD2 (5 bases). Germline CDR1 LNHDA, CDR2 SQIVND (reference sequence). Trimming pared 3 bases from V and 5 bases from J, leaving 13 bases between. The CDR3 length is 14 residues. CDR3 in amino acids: CASSMAGRRETQYF. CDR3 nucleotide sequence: TGTGCCAGTAGTATGGCAGGTCGGAGGGAGACCCAGTACTTC.

This CDR3 is CATSNRGNEQFF. The CDR3 DNA is TGTGCCACCAGCAACAGGGGCAATGAGCAGTTCTTC. The V call is TRBV24-1, the J call TRBJ2-1; 7 positions match TRBD1. The germline V gene has CDR1 KGHDR and CDR2 SFDVKD. V dropped 7 bases and J dropped 6; count of bases not matched to a gene: 2. The CDR3 runs to 12 residues.

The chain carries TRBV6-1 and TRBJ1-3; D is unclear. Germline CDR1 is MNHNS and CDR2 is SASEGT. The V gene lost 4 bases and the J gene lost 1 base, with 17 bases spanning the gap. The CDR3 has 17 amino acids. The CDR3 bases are TGTGCCAGCAGTGCGCCACCCCGGACTCGTTCTGGAAACACCATATATTTT. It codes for CASSAPPRTRSGNTIYF.

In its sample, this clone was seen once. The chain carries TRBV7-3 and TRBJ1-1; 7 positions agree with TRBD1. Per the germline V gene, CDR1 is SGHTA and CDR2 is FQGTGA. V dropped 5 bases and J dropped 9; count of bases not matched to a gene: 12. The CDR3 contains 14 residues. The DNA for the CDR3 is TGTGCCAGCAGCCCTACAAGAGACAGGGTACAAGCTTTCTTT. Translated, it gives CASSPTRDRVQAFF.

The CDR3 DNA sequence: TGTGCCAGCAGTCCAGTGGAGGTACTAGCAACTAATGAAAAACTGTTTTTT. Its translation is CASSPVEVLATNEKLFF. The chain couples TRBV6-6 to TRBJ1-4; D not certain. The V end lost 5 bases, the J end lost 0 bases, and 16 bases lay between the germline ends. Germline V gene sequence: CDR1 MNHNY, CDR2 SVGAGI (reference sequence). The CDR3 has 17 residues.

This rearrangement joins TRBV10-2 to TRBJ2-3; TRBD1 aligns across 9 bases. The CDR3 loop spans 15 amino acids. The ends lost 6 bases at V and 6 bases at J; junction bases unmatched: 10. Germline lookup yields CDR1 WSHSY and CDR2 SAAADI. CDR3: CASRPRTGDSDTQYF. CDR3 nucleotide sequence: TGCGCCAGCAGGCCCAGGACAGGGGATAGCGATACGCAGTATTTT.

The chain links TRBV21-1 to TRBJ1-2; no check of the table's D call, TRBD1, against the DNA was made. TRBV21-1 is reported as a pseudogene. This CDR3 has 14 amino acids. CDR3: CARKTGDKNYGYTF. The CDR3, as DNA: TGTGCCAGGAAGACAGGGGACAAAAACTATGGCTACACCTTC.

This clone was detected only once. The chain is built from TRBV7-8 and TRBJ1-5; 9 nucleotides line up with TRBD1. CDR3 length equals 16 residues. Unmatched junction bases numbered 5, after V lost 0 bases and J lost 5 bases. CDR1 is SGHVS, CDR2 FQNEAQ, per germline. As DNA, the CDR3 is TGTGCCAGCAGCTTAGCGGGGGACAGGGAATATCAGCCCCAGCATTTT. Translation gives CASSLAGDREYQPQHF.

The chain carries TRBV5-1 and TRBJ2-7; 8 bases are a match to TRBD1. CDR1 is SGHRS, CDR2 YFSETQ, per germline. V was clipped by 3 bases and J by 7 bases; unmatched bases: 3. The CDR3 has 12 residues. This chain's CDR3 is CASSSQGAEQYF. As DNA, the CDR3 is TGCGCCAGCAGCTCCCAGGGGGCGGAGCAGTACTTC.

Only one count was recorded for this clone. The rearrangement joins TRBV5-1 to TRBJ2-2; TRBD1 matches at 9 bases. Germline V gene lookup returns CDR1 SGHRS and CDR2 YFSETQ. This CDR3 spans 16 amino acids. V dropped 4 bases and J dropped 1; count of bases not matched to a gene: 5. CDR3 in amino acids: CASSLQGQGNTGELFF. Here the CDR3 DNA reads TGCGCCAGCAGCCTCCAGGGACAGGGGAACACCGGGGAGCTGTTTTTT.

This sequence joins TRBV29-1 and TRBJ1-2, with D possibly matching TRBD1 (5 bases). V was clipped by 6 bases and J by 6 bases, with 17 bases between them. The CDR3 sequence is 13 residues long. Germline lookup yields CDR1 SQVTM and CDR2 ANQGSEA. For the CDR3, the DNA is TGCAGCGTGCCCGGGGGGTCAGTGGATGGCTACACCTTC. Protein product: CSVPGGSVDGYTF.

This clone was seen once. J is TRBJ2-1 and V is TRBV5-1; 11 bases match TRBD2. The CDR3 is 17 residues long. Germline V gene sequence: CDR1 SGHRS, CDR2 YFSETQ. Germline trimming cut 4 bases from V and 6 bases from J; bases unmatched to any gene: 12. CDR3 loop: CASSLDATSGSVNEQFF. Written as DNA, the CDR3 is TGCGCCAGCAGCCTCGACGCTACTAGCGGGAGTGTCAATGAGCAGTTCTTC.

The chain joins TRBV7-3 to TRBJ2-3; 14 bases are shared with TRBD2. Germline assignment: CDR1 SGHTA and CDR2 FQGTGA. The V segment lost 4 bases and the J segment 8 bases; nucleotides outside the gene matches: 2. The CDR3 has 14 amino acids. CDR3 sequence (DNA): TGTGCCAGCAGCTCCGGACTAGCGGGGGGTACGCAGTATTTT. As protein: CASSSGLAGGTQYF.